The table lists the clone carrying this TCR beta chain with a few counts. Its antigen is unidentified. This entry comes from a study of T-cell reconstitution after alpha-beta-depleted transplantation in children. The TCRbeta library was prepared with unique molecular identifiers. MiXCR was run by TCRdb on the PCR reads, yielding one entry per CDR3 protein. The table lists under 100,000 distinct CDR3 sequences, roughly a sixth of them singletons. This CDR3 is built from 18 residues. Germline V lookup: CDR1 MNHNS, CDR2 SASEGT. J lost 4 bases, V lost 6 bases, and 17 bases had no gene match. Study results and limitations: Among T cells one year after transplant, newly produced cells accounted for most counts and diversity. The study reportedly traced alpha-beta T cells about two months after transplant to several hundred expanded graft clones. Surviving recipient T cells and thymic progenitors produced the high day-60 TCRbeta diversity seen in some patients.

The sequence was collected from a male patient between 2 and 15 years old who had a stem cell transplant for acute lymphoblastic leukemia, so the T cells may come from the graft donor. Specimen: PBMCs, mostly from graft donor cells, collected 180 days after TCRalphabeta/CD19-depleted stem cell transplant. The chain uses TRBV6-1 and TRBJ1-2; 10 bases agree with TRBD1. CDR3 in amino acids: CASSTTFLPGQGSYGYTF. CDR3 nucleotides: TGTGCCAGCAGCACCACTTTTTTACCGGGACAGGGGAGCTATGGCTACACCTTC.